This T cell receptor beta chain is from a study of OX40 agonist ivuxolimab in advanced cancers. Study details: Participants averaged approximately 60 years of age (range roughly 23 to 85) and were 82.7% male. Two cutaneous melanoma patients and one hepatocellular carcinoma patient, three in all, had partial responses.

The CDR3 contains 15 residues. V was clipped by 6 bases and J by 4 bases; unmatched bases: 11. Germline V CDR1 and CDR2: SQVTM, ANQGSEA. Regarding the study as a whole: Blood T cells, both CD4+ and CD8+, expanded clonally by week 6 at 0.1 to 3.0 mg/kg.

Using immunoSEQ multiplex PCR, the repertoire was profiled, and TCRdb retains in-frame clones only, with some absent. This table has 55,000 to 75,000 clones, approximately 86% appearing once. This clone was observed once. As yet, its antigen is unknown. The chain has TRBV29-1 and TRBJ1-2; TRBD1 matches at 10 bases. This specimen consisted of CD4+ or CD8+ T cells sorted from blood, obtained in a trial of the OX40 agonist ivuxolimab. This sequence was found in an adult with an advanced solid tumor such as melanoma, head and neck, liver or kidney cancer. CDR3 loop: CSVEKTGTGAYGYTF. Here the CDR3 DNA reads TGCAGCGTAGAAAAAACCGGGACAGGGGCCTATGGCTACACCTTC. The full variable domain, completed using reference TRBV29-1 and TRBJ1-2, is SAVISQKPSRDICQRGTSLTIQCQVDSQVTMMFWYRQQPGQSLTLIATANQGSEATYESGFVIDKFPISRPNLTFSTLTVSNMSPEDSSIYLCSVEKTGTGAYGYTFGSGTRLTVV.